This entry lists 22 T cell receptor beta chains sequenced from one sample in a study of vaccination and CD4 T cells after COVID-19. These receptors' antigens are unknown. With the Oncomine TCR Beta short-read assay, DNA from cultured CD4+ T cells was sequenced. TCRdb fed the PCR reads into MiXCR, producing one record per CDR3 protein. This sample yields about 20,000 distinct CDR3 sequences, of which around 60% are seen a single time; 8.5% to 10% belongs to the top ten. The treatment is: roughly 10-day PBMC culture with coronavirus spike peptide pools or control peptides (ViraFEST assay). The sample was CD4+ T cells from blood, cultured in vitro, taken after SARS-CoV-2 vaccination. The receptor source for this set is a human donor who had recovered from COVID-19.

The rearrangement links TRBV19 to TRBJ1-5, with D uncertain. CDR1 is LNHDA, CDR2 SQIVND, per germline (reference sequence). V shed 3 bases and J shed 0 bases, with 12 bases lying between them. The CDR3 runs 16 residues. In DNA, the CDR3 is TGTGCCAGTAGTATCGCCCGGCAAGCTAGCAATCAGCCCCAGCATTTT. Its protein product is CASSIARQASNQPQHF.

The chain combines TRBV6-2 or TRBV6-3 with TRBJ2-3; no clear D. This CDR3 is built from 12 residues. Germline assignment: CDR1 MNHEY and CDR2 SVGEGT. Between the trimmed V and J ends, which lost 6 bases and 10 bases, there was a span of 14 bases. The CDR3 sequence is CASRSGSRAQYF. The CDR3 coding sequence is TGTGCCAGCAGAAGTGGTAGCCGAGCGCAGTATTTT.

This clonotype was picked up a small number of times. The CDR3 region has the DNA TGTGCCAGCAGAGGGGACCTAGGGGCCGGGACCCAGTACTTC. It is translated as CASRGDLGAGTQYF. V is TRBV2 and J is TRBJ2-5; D may match TRBD1 or TRBD2 (5 bases each). The V and J ends lost 6 bases and 7 bases respectively, with 18 bases between them. Germline CDR1 SNHLY, CDR2 FYNNEI. This CDR3 spans 14 amino acids. Full variable domain (rest looked up from reference TRBV2 and TRBJ2-5): EPEVTQTPSHQVTQMGQEVILRCVPISNHLYFYWYRQILGQKVEFLVSFYNNEISEKSEIFDDQFSVERPDGSNFTLKIRSTKLEDSAMYFCASRGDLGAGTQYFGPGTRLLVL.

The V and J genes are TRBV24-1 and TRBJ2-2; TRBD1 might be the D (6 bases). The CDR3 covers 15 residues. The V and J ends lost 11 bases and 7 bases respectively, with 22 bases between them. Germline V CDR1 and CDR2: KGHDR, SFDVKD. Here the CDR3 reads CARRYIQGIGGELFF. In DNA, the CDR3 is TGTGCCAGACGATACATACAGGGTATAGGCGGGGAGCTGTTTTTT.

V is TRBV6-1 and J is TRBJ2-7, with D possibly TRBD2 on 5 matching bases. V lost 1 base and J 4 bases, leaving 14 bases between the germline ends. The germline V gene has CDR1 MNHNS and CDR2 SASEGT. There are 15 residues in the CDR3. The CDR3: CASSEGIGGYYEQYF. DNA for the CDR3: TGTGCCAGCAGTGAAGGTATTGGAGGTTATTACGAGCAGTACTTC.

The V gene is TRBV5-4, the J gene TRBJ2-7; the D gene could be TRBD1 or TRBD2 (6 bases each). The V gene's germline CDR1 is SGHNT and CDR2 YYREEE (reference sequence). The V end lost 0 bases, the J end lost 4 bases, and 8 bases lay between the germline ends. This CDR3 is 13 amino acids long. DNA of the CDR3: TGTGCCAGCAGCTTGGAAGGGGGGTACGAGCAGTACTTC. It yields the protein CASSLEGGYEQYF.

This clonotype has just a few counts. The chain employs TRBV6-1 and TRBJ1-2; TRBD1 matches at 7 bases. V lost 8 bases, J lost 8 bases, and 14 bases stayed unmatched. This CDR3 has 14 amino acids. CDR1 MNHNS and CDR2 SASEGT come from the germline V gene. The CDR3 coding sequence is TGTGCCAGCCACGGTAGGAGGGGGCTATACGGCTACACCTTC. This codes for CASHGRRGLYGYTF.

The rearrangement uses TRBV5-1 and TRBJ2-7; 13 nucleotides line up with TRBD2. V gave up 4 bases and J gave up 6 bases; unmatched junction bases: 7. CDR1 and CDR2 (germline): SGHRS, YFSETQ. The CDR3 consists of 15 residues. The CDR3 region has the DNA TGCGCCAGCAGCGGAGGGGGACTAGCGGGGAGCGAGCAGTACTTC. Its protein is CASSGGGLAGSEQYF.

CDR3 in amino acids: CASSHGRRSEYQETQYF. CDR3 bases: TGTGCCAGCAGCCATGGACGGAGGTCTGAGTACCAAGAGACCCAGTACTTC. The V call is TRBV12-3 or TRBV12-4, the J call TRBJ2-5; tentatively, D is TRBD2 (5 bases). This CDR3 is 17 amino acids long. V was trimmed by 6 bases and J by 0 bases, leaving 20 bases between them.

The gene calls are TRBV9 and TRBJ2-3, with TRBD2 matching 7 bases. Germline loops: CDR1 SGDLS, CDR2 YYNGEE. Trimming at V came to 4 bases and at J to 4 bases, leaving 15 bases not matched to a gene. The CDR3 has 17 amino acids. This CDR3 is CASSPSGAGDGPDTQYF. The CDR3 DNA reads as TGTGCCAGCAGCCCAAGCGGGGCGGGGGACGGTCCAGATACGCAGTATTTT.

This clonotype was seen a handful of times. The genes are TRBV28 and TRBJ1-5; weak D call: TRBD1 (6 bases). V was shortened by 2 bases and J by 6 bases, with 11 bases between the two germline ends. The CDR3 runs to 14 residues. CDR1 is MDHEN, CDR2 SYDVKM, per germline. CDR3 DNA sequence: TGTGCCAGCAGTTTAAACAGGGACGGTCAGCCCCAGCATTTT. Protein: CASSLNRDGQPQHF.

The chain links TRBV6-5 to TRBJ1-1, with D possibly being TRBD1 (5 bases). The CDR3 has 17 amino acids. The germline V gene encodes CDR1 MNHEY and CDR2 SVGAGI. The V and J ends lost 3 bases and 0 bases respectively, with 17 bases between them. This chain's CDR3 is CASSYSGQGWMNTEAFF. CDR3 nucleotide sequence: TGTGCCAGCAGTTATAGTGGCCAGGGCTGGATGAACACTGAAGCTTTCTTT.

This chain connects TRBV28 to TRBJ1-1; D unresolved. Between the trimmed V and J ends, which lost 5 bases and 4 bases, there was a span of 8 bases. The CDR3 is made up of 12 amino acids. Germline V gene lookup returns CDR1 MDHEN and CDR2 SYDVKM. The CDR3 reads CASSSAFTEAFF. The CDR3 DNA reads TGTGCCAGCAGTAGCGCTTTCACTGAAGCTTTCTTT. Drawing the rest from reference TRBV28 and TRBJ1-1, the complete variable domain is DVKVTQSSRYLVKRTGEKVFLECVQDMDHENMFWYRQDPGLGLRLIYFSYDVKMKEKGDIPEGYSVSREKKERFSLILESASTNQTSMYLCASSSAFTEAFFGQGTRLTVV.

J is TRBJ2-5 and V is TRBV2; D is perhaps TRBD1 (5 bases). CDR3 length: 15 residues. V was pared by 4 bases and J by 6 bases, with 18 bases between. Germline CDR1 and CDR2: SNHLY and FYNNEI. The CDR3 is CASSGFLAGLKTQYF. The CDR3, as DNA: TGTGCCAGCAGTGGGTTTTTAGCAGGGTTGAAGACCCAGTACTTC.

This chain uses TRBV30 with TRBJ1-5; D gene uncertain. The germline gives CDR1 GTSNPN, CDR2 SVGIG (reference sequence). V was trimmed by 2 bases and J by 1 base, leaving 9 bases between them. The CDR3 runs to 14 residues. CDR3 loop: CAWSPAESNQPQHF. The CDR3 bases are TGTGCCTGGAGTCCGGCAGAAAGCAATCAGCCCCAGCATTTT.

This chain joins TRBV6-5 and TRBJ2-5, with D possibly TRBD2 on 6 matching bases. The germline V gene has CDR1 MNHEY and CDR2 SVGAGI. The CDR3 runs to 14 residues. V lost 0 bases and J 4 bases, leaving 9 bases between the germline ends. Here the CDR3 reads CASSYSEGSETQYF. CDR3 bases: TGTGCCAGCAGTTACTCGGAGGGTTCAGAGACCCAGTACTTC.

This clonotype was seen once. The chain joins TRBV30 to TRBJ2-7; the match to TRBD1 covers 8 bases. The CDR3 totals 12 residues. Germline assignment: CDR1 GTSNPN and CDR2 SVGIG (reference sequence). J lost 3 bases, V lost 8 bases, and 6 bases had no gene match. The CDR3 is CAVNRGSYEQYF. Here the CDR3 DNA reads TGTGCCGTAAACAGGGGGAGCTACGAGCAGTACTTC.

This chain joins TRBV20-1 and TRBJ1-6; tentative D call: TRBD1 (5 bases). V was pared by 3 bases and J by 7 bases, with 10 bases between. The CDR3 consists of 13 residues. CDR1 and CDR2 (germline): DFQATT, SNEGSKA (reference sequence). The CDR3 is CSASSGTNSPLHF. The CDR3 DNA is TGCAGTGCTAGCTCAGGGACCAATTCACCCCTCCACTTT.

The rearrangement joins TRBV15 to TRBJ2-1; D is tentatively TRBD1 or TRBD2 (5 bases each). CDR3 length: 17 amino acids. Germline V gene lookup returns CDR1 LNHNV and CDR2 YYDKDF (reference sequence). The germline V and J ends were trimmed by 0 bases and 1 base, with 13 bases remaining between them. CDR3 bases: TGTGCCACCAGCAGAGATAATAAGCGGACATCCTACAATGAGCAGTTCTTC. Amino acid sequence: CATSRDNKRTSYNEQFF. The full variable domain, with the rest looked up from reference TRBV15 and TRBJ2-1, is DAMVIQNPRYQVTQFGKPVTLSCSQTLNHNVMYWYQQKSSQAPKLLFHYYDKDFNNEADTPDNFQSRRPNTSFCFLDIRSPGLGDTAMYLCATSRDNKRTSYNEQFFGPGTRLTVL.

V is TRBV12-3 or TRBV12-4 and J is TRBJ2-3, with TRBD1 matching over 9 bases. This CDR3 is built from 15 residues. V gave up 6 bases and J gave up 0 bases; unmatched junction bases: 4. The CDR3 is CASRQGAVSTDTQYF. Written as DNA, the CDR3 is TGTGCCAGCAGACAGGGGGCGGTGAGCACAGATACGCAGTATTTT.

In this sample, this clonotype turned up a few times. The CDR3 coding sequence is TGTGCCACCAGCAGAGGGGAACGGAACACCATATATTTT. It specifies CATSRGERNTIYF. The genes are TRBV15 and TRBJ1-3; no clear D. From germline, CDR1 is LNHNV and CDR2 YYDKDF (reference sequence). The V end was cut by 1 base, the J end by 7 bases, with 8 bases between. CDR3 length equals 13 residues. The variable domain in full, completed from reference TRBV15 and TRBJ1-3, reads DAMVIQNPRYQVTQFGKPVTLSCSQTLNHNVMYWYQQKSSQAPKLLFHYYDKDFNNEADTPDNFQSRRPNTSFCFLDIRSPGLGDTAMYLCATSRGERNTIYFGEGSWLTVV.

This chain links TRBV6-5 with TRBJ1-1; tentatively, D is TRBD1 (5 bases). From germline, CDR1 is MNHEY and CDR2 SVGAGI. The CDR3 has 15 amino acids. Trimming took 3 bases from V and 1 from J, leaving 12 bases between them. CDR3 amino acids: CASSYDSGSNTEAFF. In nucleotides, the CDR3 is TGTGCCAGCAGTTATGACAGCGGGTCGAACACTGAAGCTTTCTTT.